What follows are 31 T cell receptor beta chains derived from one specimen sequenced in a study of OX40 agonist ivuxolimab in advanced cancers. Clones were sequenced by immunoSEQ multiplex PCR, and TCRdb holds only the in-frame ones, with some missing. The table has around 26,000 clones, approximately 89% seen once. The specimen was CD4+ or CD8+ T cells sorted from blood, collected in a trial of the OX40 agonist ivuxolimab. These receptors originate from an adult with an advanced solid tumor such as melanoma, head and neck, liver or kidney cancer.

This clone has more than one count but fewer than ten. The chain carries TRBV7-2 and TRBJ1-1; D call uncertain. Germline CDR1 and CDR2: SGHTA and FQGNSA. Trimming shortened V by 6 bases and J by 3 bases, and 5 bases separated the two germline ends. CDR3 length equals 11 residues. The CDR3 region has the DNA TGTGCCAGCAGTCCGTACACTGAAGCTTTCTTT. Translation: CASSPYTEAFF. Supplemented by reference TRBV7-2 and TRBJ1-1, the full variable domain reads GAGVSQSPSNKVTEKGKDVELRCDPISGHTALYWYRQSLGQGLEFLIYFQGNSAPDKSGLPSDRFSAERTGGSVSTLTIQRTQQEDSAVYLCASSPYTEAFFGQGTRLTVV.

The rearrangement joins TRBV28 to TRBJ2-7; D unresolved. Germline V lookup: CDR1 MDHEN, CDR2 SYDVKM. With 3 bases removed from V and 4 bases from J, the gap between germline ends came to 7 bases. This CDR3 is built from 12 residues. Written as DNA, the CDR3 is TGTGCCAGCAGTTTCTCTGGATACGAGCAGTACTTC. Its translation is CASSFSGYEQYF. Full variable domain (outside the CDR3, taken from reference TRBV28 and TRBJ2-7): DVKVTQSSRYLVKRTGEKVFLECVQDMDHENMFWYRQDPGLGLRLIYFSYDVKMKEKGDIPEGYSVSREKKERFSLILESASTNQTSMYLCASSFSGYEQYFGPGTRLTVT.

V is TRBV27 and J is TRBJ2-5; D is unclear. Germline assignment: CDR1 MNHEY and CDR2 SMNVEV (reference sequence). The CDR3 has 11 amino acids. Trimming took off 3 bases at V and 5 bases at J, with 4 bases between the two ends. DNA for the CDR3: TGTGCCAGCAGTTTGTGGGAGACCCAGTACTTC. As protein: CASSLWETQYF.

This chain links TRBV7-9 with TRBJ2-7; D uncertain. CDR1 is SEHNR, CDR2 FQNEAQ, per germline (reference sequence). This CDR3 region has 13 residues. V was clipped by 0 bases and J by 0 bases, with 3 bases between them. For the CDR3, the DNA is TGTGCCAGCAGCTTAGCTGTCTCCTACGAGCAGTACTTC. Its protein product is CASSLAVSYEQYF.

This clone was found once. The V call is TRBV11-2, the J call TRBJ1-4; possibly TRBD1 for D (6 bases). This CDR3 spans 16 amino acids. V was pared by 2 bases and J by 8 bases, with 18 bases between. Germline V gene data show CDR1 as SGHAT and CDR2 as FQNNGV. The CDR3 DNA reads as TGTGCCAGCAGCTTATGGCGGGGGGCGGTTAACGAAAAACTGTTTTTT. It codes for CASSLWRGAVNEKLFF. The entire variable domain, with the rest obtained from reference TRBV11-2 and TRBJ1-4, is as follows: EAGVAQSPRYKIIEKRQSVAFWCNPISGHATLYWYQQILGQGPKLLIQFQNNGVVDDSQLPKDRFSAERLKGVDSTLKIQPAKLEDSAVYLCASSLWRGAVNEKLFFGSGTQLSVL.

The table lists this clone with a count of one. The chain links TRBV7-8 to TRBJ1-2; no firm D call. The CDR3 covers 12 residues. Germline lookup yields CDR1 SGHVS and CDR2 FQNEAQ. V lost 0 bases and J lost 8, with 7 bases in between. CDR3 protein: CASSLAEGGYTF. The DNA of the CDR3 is TGTGCCAGCAGCTTAGCCGAGGGCGGCTACACCTTC. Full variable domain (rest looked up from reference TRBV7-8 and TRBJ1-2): GAGVSQSPRYKVAKRGQDVALRCDPISGHVSLFWYQQALGQGPEFLTYFQNEAQLDKSGLPSDRFFAERPEGSVSTLKIQRTQQEDSAVYLCASSLAEGGYTFGSGTRLTVV.

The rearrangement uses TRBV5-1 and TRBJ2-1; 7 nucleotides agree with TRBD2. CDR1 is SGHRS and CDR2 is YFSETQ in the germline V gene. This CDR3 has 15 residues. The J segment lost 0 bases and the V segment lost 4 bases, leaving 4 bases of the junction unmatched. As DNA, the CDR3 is TGCGCCAGCAGCCCCGGACTAGTCTCCTACAATGAGCAGTTCTTC. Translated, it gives CASSPGLVSYNEQFF.

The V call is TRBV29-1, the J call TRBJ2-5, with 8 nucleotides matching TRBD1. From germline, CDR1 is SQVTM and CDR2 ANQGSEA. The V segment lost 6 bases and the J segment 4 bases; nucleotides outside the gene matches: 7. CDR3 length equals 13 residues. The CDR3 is CSVPTGGIETQYF. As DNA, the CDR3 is TGCAGCGTCCCCACAGGGGGAATAGAGACCCAGTACTTC.

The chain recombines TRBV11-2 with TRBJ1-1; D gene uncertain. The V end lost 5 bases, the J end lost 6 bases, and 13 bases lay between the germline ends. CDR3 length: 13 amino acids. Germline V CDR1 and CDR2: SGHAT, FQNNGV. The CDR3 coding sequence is TGTGCCAGCAGCCGCGGGGATGGGCCTGAAGCTTTCTTT. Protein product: CASSRGDGPEAFF.

The CDR3 nucleotides read TGTGCCAGCAGCGCGGGGACACTCCAAGAGACTAGGAGAGAGACCCAGTACTTC. Encoded protein: CASSAGTLQETRRETQYF. This chain connects TRBV9 to TRBJ2-5, with D perhaps TRBD1 or TRBD2 (6 bases each). The germline V gene encodes CDR1 SGDLS and CDR2 YYNGEE. The length of the CDR3 is 18 residues. V was trimmed by 3 bases and J by 4 bases, leaving 25 bases between them.

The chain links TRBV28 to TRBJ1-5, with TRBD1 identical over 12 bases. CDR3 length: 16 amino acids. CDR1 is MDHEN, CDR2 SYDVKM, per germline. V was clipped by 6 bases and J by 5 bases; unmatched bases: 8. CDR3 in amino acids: CASSTGTGGNYQPQHF. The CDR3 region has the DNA TGTGCCAGCAGCACCGGGACAGGGGGCAACTATCAGCCCCAGCATTTT.

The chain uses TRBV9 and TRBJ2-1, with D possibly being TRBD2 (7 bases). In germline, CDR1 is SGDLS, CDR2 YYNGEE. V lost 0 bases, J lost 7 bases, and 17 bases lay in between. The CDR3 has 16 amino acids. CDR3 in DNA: TGTGCCAGCAGCGTAGGGGAGGCGGGGGCCGGGAATGAGCAGTTCTTC. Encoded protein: CASSVGEAGAGNEQFF.

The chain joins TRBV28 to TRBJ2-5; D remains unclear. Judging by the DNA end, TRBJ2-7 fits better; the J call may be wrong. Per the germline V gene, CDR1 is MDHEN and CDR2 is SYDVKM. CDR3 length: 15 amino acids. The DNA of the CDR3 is TGTGCCAGCAGTTTCCGCGGTCGGAGCTCCTACGAGCAGTACTTC. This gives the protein CASSFRGRSSYEQYF.

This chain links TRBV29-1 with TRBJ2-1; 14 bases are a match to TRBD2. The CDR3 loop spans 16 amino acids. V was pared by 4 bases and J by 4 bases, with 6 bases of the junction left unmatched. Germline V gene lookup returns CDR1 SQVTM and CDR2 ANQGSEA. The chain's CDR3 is CSVASGLAGEYNEQFF. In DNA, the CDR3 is TGCAGCGTTGCCTCGGGACTAGCGGGAGAGTACAATGAGCAGTTCTTC.

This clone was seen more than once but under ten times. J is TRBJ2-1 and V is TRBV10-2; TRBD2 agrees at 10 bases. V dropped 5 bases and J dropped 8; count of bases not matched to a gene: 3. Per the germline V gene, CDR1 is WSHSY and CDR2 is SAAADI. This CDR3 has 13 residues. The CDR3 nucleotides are TGCGCCAGCAGTAGCGGGAGGGTATATGAGCAGTTCTTC. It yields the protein CASSSGRVYEQFF.

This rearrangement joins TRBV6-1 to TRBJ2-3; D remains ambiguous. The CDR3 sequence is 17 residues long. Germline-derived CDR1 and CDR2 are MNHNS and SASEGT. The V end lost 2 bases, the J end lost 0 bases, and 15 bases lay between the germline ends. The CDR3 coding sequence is TGTGCCAGCAGTGAAAGCTTCGGCGGAGTTAGCACAGATACGCAGTATTTT. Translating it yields CASSESFGGVSTDTQYF.

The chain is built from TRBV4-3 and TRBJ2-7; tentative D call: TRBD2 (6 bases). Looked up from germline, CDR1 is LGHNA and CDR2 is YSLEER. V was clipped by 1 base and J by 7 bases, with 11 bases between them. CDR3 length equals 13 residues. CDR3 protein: CASSQASGLEQYF. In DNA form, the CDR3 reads TGCGCCAGCAGCCAAGCCTCGGGACTGGAGCAGTACTTC.

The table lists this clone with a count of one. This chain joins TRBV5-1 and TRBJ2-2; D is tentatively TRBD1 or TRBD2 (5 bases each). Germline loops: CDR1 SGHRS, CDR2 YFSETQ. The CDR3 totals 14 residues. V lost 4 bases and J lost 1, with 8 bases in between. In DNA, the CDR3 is TGCGCCAGCAGCGGGGGATTGAACACCGGGGAGCTGTTTTTT. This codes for CASSGGLNTGELFF.

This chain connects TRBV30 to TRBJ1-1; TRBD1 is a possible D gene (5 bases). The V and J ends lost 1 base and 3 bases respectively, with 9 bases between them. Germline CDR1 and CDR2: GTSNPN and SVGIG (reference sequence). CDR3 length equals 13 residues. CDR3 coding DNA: TGTGCCTGGAGTGGGGGCTATCACACTGAAGCTTTCTTT. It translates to CAWSGGYHTEAFF.

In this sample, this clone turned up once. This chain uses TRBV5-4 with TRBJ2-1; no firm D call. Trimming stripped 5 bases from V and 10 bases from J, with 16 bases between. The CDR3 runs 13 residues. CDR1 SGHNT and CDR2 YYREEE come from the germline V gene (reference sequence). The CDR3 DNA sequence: TGTGCCAGCAGTCTTCCCAATAATGGCGAGCAGTTCTTC. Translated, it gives CASSLPNNGEQFF.

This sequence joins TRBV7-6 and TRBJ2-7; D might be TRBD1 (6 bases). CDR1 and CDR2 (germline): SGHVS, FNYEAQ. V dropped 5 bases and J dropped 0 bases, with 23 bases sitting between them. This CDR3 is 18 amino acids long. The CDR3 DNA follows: TGTGCCAGCAGCCAAGAGCCCCCGGACAGCCCGAGCTCCTACGAGCAGTACTTC. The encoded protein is CASSQEPPDSPSSYEQYF.

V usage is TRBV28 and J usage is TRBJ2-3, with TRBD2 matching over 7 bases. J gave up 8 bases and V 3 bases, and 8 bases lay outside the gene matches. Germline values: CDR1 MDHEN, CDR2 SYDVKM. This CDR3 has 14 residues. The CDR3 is CASSFRGLVGTQYF. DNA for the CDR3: TGTGCCAGCAGTTTCCGCGGACTAGTCGGTACGCAGTATTTT.

CDR3 in DNA: TGTGCCAGCAGCTTAGGGACAGGGGTTGGCTACACCTTC. It encodes CASSLGTGVGYTF. This chain joins TRBV7-9 and TRBJ1-2; TRBD1 agrees at 9 bases. Germline V lookup: CDR1 SEHNR, CDR2 FQNEAQ (reference sequence). This CDR3 is 13 amino acids long. Trimming removed 1 base from V and 7 bases from J; junction bases left unmatched: 1.

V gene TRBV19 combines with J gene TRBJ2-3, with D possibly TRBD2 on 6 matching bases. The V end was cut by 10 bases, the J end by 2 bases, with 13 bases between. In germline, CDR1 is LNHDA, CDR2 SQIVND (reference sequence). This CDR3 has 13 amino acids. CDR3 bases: TGTGCCACCTTAGCGGCCCTCACAGATACGCAGTATTTT. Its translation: CATLAALTDTQYF.

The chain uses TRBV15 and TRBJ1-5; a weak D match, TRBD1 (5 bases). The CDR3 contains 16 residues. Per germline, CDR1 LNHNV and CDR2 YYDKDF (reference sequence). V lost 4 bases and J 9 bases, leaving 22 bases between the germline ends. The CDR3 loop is CATSTPPGTPDRPQHF. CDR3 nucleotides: TGTGCCACCAGCACCCCACCCGGGACGCCTGATCGGCCCCAGCATTTT.

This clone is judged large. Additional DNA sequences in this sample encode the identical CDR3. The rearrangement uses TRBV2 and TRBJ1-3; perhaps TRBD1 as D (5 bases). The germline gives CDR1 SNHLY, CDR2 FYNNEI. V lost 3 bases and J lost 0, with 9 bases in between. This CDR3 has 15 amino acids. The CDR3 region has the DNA TGTGCCAGCAGTGAGGGGCCAAGCTCTGGAAACACCATATATTTT. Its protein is CASSEGPSSGNTIYF.

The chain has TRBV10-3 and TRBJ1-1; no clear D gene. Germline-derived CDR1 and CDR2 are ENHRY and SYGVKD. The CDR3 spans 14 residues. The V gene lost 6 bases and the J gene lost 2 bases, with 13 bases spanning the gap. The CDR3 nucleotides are TGTGCCATCAGGATCACTGAACCCAACACTGAAGCTTTCTTT. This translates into CAIRITEPNTEAFF.

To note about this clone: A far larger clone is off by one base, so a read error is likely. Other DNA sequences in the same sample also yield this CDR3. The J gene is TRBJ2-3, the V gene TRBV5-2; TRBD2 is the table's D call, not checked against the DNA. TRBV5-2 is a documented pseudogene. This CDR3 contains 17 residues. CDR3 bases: TGTGCCAGCAGCCAAGATCGCTACGGGGGGCCCTCAGATACGCAGTATTTT. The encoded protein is CASSQDRYGGPSDTQYF.

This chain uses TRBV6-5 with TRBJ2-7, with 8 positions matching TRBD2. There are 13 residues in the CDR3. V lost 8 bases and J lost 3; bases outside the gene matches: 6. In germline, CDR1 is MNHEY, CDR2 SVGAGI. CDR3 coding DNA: TGTGCCAGCCAAGCGGGGGTGGGCTACGAGCAGTACTTC. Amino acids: CASQAGVGYEQYF.

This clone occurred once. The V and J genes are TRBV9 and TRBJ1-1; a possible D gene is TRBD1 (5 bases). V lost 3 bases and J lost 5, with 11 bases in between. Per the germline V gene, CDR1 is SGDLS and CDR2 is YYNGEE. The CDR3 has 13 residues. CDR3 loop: CASSDRFTTEAFF. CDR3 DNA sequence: TGTGCCAGCAGCGACAGGTTTACGACTGAAGCTTTCTTT.

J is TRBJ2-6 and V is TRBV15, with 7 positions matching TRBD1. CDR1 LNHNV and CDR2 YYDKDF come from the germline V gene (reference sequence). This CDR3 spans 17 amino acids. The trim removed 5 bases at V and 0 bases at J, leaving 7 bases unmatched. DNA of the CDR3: TGTGCCACCAGCGCCGGGACAGCCATCTCTGGGGCCAACGTCCTGACTTTC. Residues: CATSAGTAISGANVLTF.